One and the same sample provided the 16 T cell receptor beta chains below, sequenced in a study of spatial heterogeneity in lung cancer. Findings and caveats of the study: Expanded alpha and beta TCR counts within tumors tracked tumor mutation counts.

TCRdb fed the 5' RACE reads into MiXCR, producing one record per CDR3 protein. Of around 6,000 distinct CDR3 sequences listed, 1% to 1.5% are singletons. The time point denotes: sample taken at primary tumor resection. Antigens of these TCRs are unknown. This specimen was lung tumor tissue, taken at surgery. Receptors were obtained from a male donor with early-stage non-small cell lung cancer.

This clonotype is medium-sized within its sample. The chain joins TRBV20-1 to TRBJ2-7, with D tentatively TRBD1 (5 bases). The CDR3 loop spans 13 amino acids. Germline V lookup: CDR1 DFQATT, CDR2 SNEGSKA (reference sequence). Trimming took off 5 bases at V and 2 bases at J, with 13 bases between the two ends. The CDR3 loop reads CSAASTATYEQYF. The DNA of the CDR3 is TGCAGTGCTGCATCGACAGCGACCTACGAGCAGTACTTC.

This clonotype was observed many times. The V gene is TRBV7-2, the J gene TRBJ2-1, with 7 bases fitting TRBD2. V was pared by 0 bases and J by 5 bases, with 4 bases of the junction left unmatched. There are 15 residues in the CDR3. Germline CDR1 and CDR2: SGHTA and FQGNSA. In DNA, the CDR3 is TGTGCCAGCAGCTTAGCGGTTCTAGCGGACAATGAGCAGTTCTTC. Its translation: CASSLAVLADNEQFF.

This clonotype showed up many times. The V and J genes are TRBV5-1 and TRBJ2-3; 9 nucleotides align to TRBD1. This CDR3 has 14 amino acids. Germline lookup yields CDR1 SGHRS and CDR2 YFSETQ. With V trimmed by 4 bases and J by 4 bases, 4 bases remained unmatched. The CDR3 nucleotides are TGCGCCAGCAGCACCGGACAGGGGCCAGATACGCAGTATTTT. This codes for CASSTGQGPDTQYF.

In its sample, this clonotype was seen many times. This rearrangement joins TRBV7-9 to TRBJ2-7; TRBD2 agrees at 8 bases. The germline gives CDR1 SEHNR, CDR2 FQNEAQ (reference sequence). With 1 base clipped from V and 7 bases from J, the junction kept 6 bases outside the gene matches. The CDR3 sequence is 14 residues long. This CDR3 is CASSLGGLAGEQYF. In nucleotides, the CDR3 is TGTGCCAGCAGCTTAGGAGGACTAGCTGGAGAGCAGTACTTC.

This clonotype was counted at least ten times. The chain uses TRBV20-1 and TRBJ2-7; 8 bases agree with TRBD2. CDR1 and CDR2 from the germline V gene are DFQATT and SNEGSKA (reference sequence). V dropped 2 bases and J dropped 4; count of bases not matched to a gene: 7. The CDR3 extends over 14 amino acids. CDR3 loop: CSARPRQREYEQYF. The CDR3 DNA sequence: TGCAGTGCTAGACCTCGGCAGCGGGAGTACGAGCAGTACTTC.

This clonotype was found many times. CDR3 bases: TGTGCCAGCATTCTCCCGACAGGGGCCTCCTACAATGAGCAGTTCTTC. It encodes CASILPTGASYNEQFF. The chain has TRBV6-5 and TRBJ2-1; 8 bases are shared with TRBD1. V lost 7 bases and J lost 0; bases outside the gene matches: 8. The CDR3 is 16 amino acids. CDR1 is MNHEY, CDR2 SVGAGI, per germline.

This clonotype was recorded many times. The gene calls are TRBV9 and TRBJ1-1; D is unresolved. V lost 5 bases to trimming and J lost 1 base, with 9 bases between them. The CDR3 is 13 amino acids. CDR1 and CDR2 (germline): SGDLS, YYNGEE. The CDR3 loop is CASRYGENTEAFF. In DNA, the CDR3 is TGTGCCAGCAGATATGGCGAGAACACTGAAGCTTTCTTT.

This clonotype was observed many times. The CDR3 sequence is CASSSTSGGAAGEQFF. CDR3 in DNA: TGTGCCAGCAGCTCAACTAGCGGGGGGGCCGCCGGTGAGCAGTTCTTC. V usage is TRBV11-2 and J usage is TRBJ2-1, with 13 bases aligning to TRBD2. The CDR3 has 16 amino acids. V shed 4 bases and J 9 bases; nucleotides not matched to a gene: 9. CDR1 and CDR2 from the germline V gene are SGHAT and FQNNGV.

By sample share, this clonotype is medium-sized. V is TRBV7-9 and J is TRBJ1-3, with a weak D call TRBD1 (5 bases). The CDR3 has 12 amino acids. With 4 bases removed from V and 10 bases from J, the gap between germline ends came to 11 bases. Germline V gene lookup returns CDR1 SEHNR and CDR2 FQNEAQ (reference sequence). The chain's CDR3 is CASSSSGTTIYF. The CDR3 DNA is TGTGCCAGCAGCTCGAGTGGGACGACCATATATTTT.

Relative to its sample, this clonotype is medium-sized. The V call is TRBV12-3 or TRBV12-4, the J call TRBJ2-7; 12 bases are shared with TRBD2. Unmatched junction bases numbered 9, after V lost 4 bases and J lost 8 bases. This CDR3 contains 15 residues. The CDR3 region is CASSSSGTSGSQQYF. CDR3 in DNA: TGTGCCAGCAGTTCGTCCGGGACTAGCGGGTCCCAGCAGTACTTC.

This clonotype was counted at least ten times. The CDR3 nucleotides read TGCGCCAGCAGCTTGGGACTAGCGGGTTTCTCCTACGAGCAGTACTTC. Protein product: CASSLGLAGFSYEQYF. The chain carries TRBV5-1 and TRBJ2-7; 10 nucleotides match TRBD2. Looked up from germline, CDR1 is SGHRS and CDR2 is YFSETQ. V lost 0 bases to trimming and J lost 0 bases; unmatched junction nucleotides: 3. There are 16 residues in the CDR3.

This clonotype is labeled as medium-sized. The V gene is TRBV10-3, the J gene TRBJ1-2; 7 bases match TRBD1. The germline V gene encodes CDR1 ENHRY and CDR2 SYGVKD. This CDR3 region has 12 residues. Trimming removed 7 bases from V and 9 bases from J; junction bases left unmatched: 8. The CDR3 loop is CAITLTGLSYTF. In DNA form, the CDR3 reads TGTGCCATCACTTTGACAGGGTTGAGCTACACCTTC.

This clonotype was observed at least ten times. The V gene is TRBV11-2, the J gene TRBJ1-2, with D unresolved. Germline V gene sequence: CDR1 SGHAT, CDR2 FQNNGV. The V and J ends lost 2 bases and 8 bases respectively, with 12 bases between them. This CDR3 spans 13 amino acids. The CDR3 protein is CASSLRSLGGYTF. For the CDR3, the DNA is TGTGCCAGCAGCTTACGGTCCTTGGGAGGCTACACCTTC.

This clonotype was observed many times. This chain links TRBV2 with TRBJ2-1; no clear D. Germline-derived CDR1 and CDR2 are SNHLY and FYNNEI. The CDR3 covers 17 residues. V dropped 6 bases and J dropped 1 base, with 19 bases sitting between them. The CDR3 DNA reads as TGTGCCAGCAGGAGTGCTAACCAGGCCTCTTCCTACAATGAGCAGTTCTTC. It codes for CASRSANQASSYNEQFF.

Ten or more counts support this clonotype. This chain connects TRBV20-1 to TRBJ2-1, with D unclear. Trimming shortened V by 3 bases and J by 4 bases, and 4 bases separated the two germline ends. Germline-derived CDR1 and CDR2 are DFQATT and SNEGSKA (reference sequence). This CDR3 comprises 11 residues. This chain's CDR3 is CSASGYNEQFF. In DNA form, the CDR3 reads TGCAGTGCTAGCGGGTACAATGAGCAGTTCTTC.

This clonotype qualifies as medium-sized. The chain carries TRBV12-3 or TRBV12-4 and TRBJ2-2, with 8 bases matching TRBD1. The J segment lost 0 bases and the V segment lost 6 bases, leaving 6 bases of the junction unmatched. The CDR3 sequence is 16 residues long. The CDR3 DNA sequence: TGTGCCAGCAGCTCGGGACAGGCTTCGAACACCGGGGAGCTGTTTTTT. This gives the protein CASSSGQASNTGELFF.